This TCR beta chain was sequenced in a study of tumor and adjacent non-tumor tissue in lung cancer (dated by TCRdb to the late 2010s). Turning to the overall study: Of the cohort, 12 patients had adenocarcinoma, 2 had squamous cell carcinoma and 1 had small cell lung cancer. Sequencing generated a total of 120 million or so productive TCRbeta reads, averaging roughly 4.2 million reads per sample. Among the approximately 15 patients, ages ranged from about 31 to 76 years, roughly 10 were men and 5 were women, and disease was TNM stage I to III. TCRbeta CDR3 sequencing was performed on around 30 paired specimens, with one tumor sample and one normal lung sample collected per patient. Using bulk TCRbeta repertoires from 15 lung cancer patients, the study set lung tumor tissue side by side with matched distant non-tumor lung tissue.

Points the paper makes about the study in general: The cohort had only 15 patients, and the authors noted that larger samples and more detailed clinical data are needed. In normal lung, the top 100 clones accounted for a significantly larger cumulative share of the repertoire than in tumor tissue. Significantly higher TCR diversity was found in younger patients, and higher tumor TCR diversity was associated with shorter overall and disease-free survival. Because peripheral blood was not sequenced, the blood TCRbeta repertoires of the lung cancer patients in the study went unexamined. Neither the sequencing platform nor unique molecular identifiers are mentioned in the methods. Tumor tissue showed significantly higher TCR diversity (inverse Simpson) than normal lung tissue, at around 450 vs 150 (P = 0.0075, Mann-Whitney U test).

Library generation was performed with multiplex PCR. Instrument on record: Illumina HiSeq 2500. TCRbeta libraries were constructed through three rounds of nested PCR with primers (Table S4) according to protocols adapted from ARM-PCR. Before sequencing, PCR products of 200-500 bp were cut from the gel and purified using the QIAquick gel extraction kit. The paper's data handling went like this. Trimmomatic was used to clean the reads, FLASH was used to merge the reads into complete CDR3 sequences, and MiTCR was used to assign the reads to V(D)J germline segments. VDJtools was used to compute clonal diversity as the inverse Simpson's index. Productive reads were defined as in-frame sequences without a premature stop codon. The raw public data were reprocessed by TCRdb itself: fastp quality trimming at Q25, MiXCR clonotype calling, in-frame beta chains only. Each CDR3 protein appears once, grouped with its most common genes and DNA. TCRdb, not the original authors, processed these V and J calls. The table for this sample lists 75,000 to 100,000 distinct CDR3 sequences; approximately 70% of them were counted only once. Together, the top ten hold about 18% of the sample.

This clonotype was seen only once. The target of this receptor is not known. Base qualities were left out, and no much larger clone turns up one base away. Resting on one read, the evidence is weak. As encoded in the germline V gene, CDR1 is SQVTM while CDR2 is ANQGSEA. The V end loses 8 bases and the J end loses 2 bases, and a stretch of 13 bases separates them. There are 12 amino acids in the CDR3, from cysteine to phenylalanine inclusive. This entry keeps only the CDR3 DNA: 36 bases, framed from base 1. RNA was isolated from bulk, unsorted tissue, and RNA quality was assessed with a NanoDrop ND-1000 and an Agilent 2100. The donors were newly diagnosed lung cancer patients admitted for thoracic surgery in China from August to November 2014 who had not received prior chemotherapy. Patients with previous radiotherapy or chemotherapy, or with another concurrent cancer, were excluded from the study. Pieces of surgical tissue measuring about 1-2.1 cm3 were kept in RNAlater solution and stored at -80 degrees C until use.

The sequence is built from TRBV29-1 and TRBJ2-7; the D gene could be either TRBD1 or TRBD2, each agreeing at 5 bases. Sequenced sample: lung tumor tissue. The clonotype originates from a man between 60 and 75 years old with non-small cell lung cancer. The CDR3 here reads CSIWRGAYEQYF. DNA sequence: TGCAGCATTTGGCGAGGGGCCTACGAGCAGTACTTC.